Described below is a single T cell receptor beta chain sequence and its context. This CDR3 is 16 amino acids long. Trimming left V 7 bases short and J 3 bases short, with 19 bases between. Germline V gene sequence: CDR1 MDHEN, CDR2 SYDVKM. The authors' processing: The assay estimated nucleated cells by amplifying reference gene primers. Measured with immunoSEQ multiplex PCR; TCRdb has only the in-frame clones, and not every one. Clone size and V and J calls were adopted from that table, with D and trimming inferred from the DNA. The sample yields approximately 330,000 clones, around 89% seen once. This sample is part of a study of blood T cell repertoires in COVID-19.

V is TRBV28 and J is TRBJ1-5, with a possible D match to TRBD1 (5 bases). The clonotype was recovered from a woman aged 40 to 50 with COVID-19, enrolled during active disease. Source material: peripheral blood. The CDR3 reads CASNLRGGDPNQPQHF. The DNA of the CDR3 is TGTGCCAGCAATCTGCGGGGGGGGGACCCCAATCAGCCCCAGCATTTT.